The 4 T cell receptor beta chains listed next were all sequenced from one sample in a study of CXCR3-negative and CXCR3-positive naive CD8 T cells. Study findings and constraints: More hydrophobic TRB CDR3s were found in CXCR3-positive naive cells than in CXCR3-negative naive cells.

What these receptors recognize is not known. UMI labels and 5' RACE were used to prepare the TRB cDNA libraries. From the 5' RACE reads, TCRdb lists one entry per CDR3 protein and no DNA. The sample shows roughly 140,000 distinct CDR3 sequences, and roughly 0.28% sits with its ten largest clones. The sample consisted of naive CXCR3+ CD8+ T cells from blood. Specified subset: CD45RO-CCR7+CD27+CD95- naive CD8+ T cells expressing CXCR3 (TNR3+). Receptors were obtained from a human donor in good health. Some clones in this sample may be carry-over from other donors' samples.

The rearrangement links TRBV7-3 to TRBJ2-3; without DNA, the TCRdb call of TRBD1 cannot be checked. There are 14 residues in the CDR3. The germline V gene has CDR1 SGHTA and CDR2 FQGTGA. The CDR3 sequence: CASSLMAGEDTQYF.

The genes are TRBV28 and TRBJ2-1; TCRdb selects TRBD2, and the lack of DNA leaves this call unchecked. CDR1 is MDHEN and CDR2 is SYDVKM in the germline V gene. This CDR3 has 13 residues. The CDR3: CASKEYRGNEQFF.

The chain links TRBV29-1 to TRBJ2-3; TCRdb's D call of TRBD2 is untestable without DNA. This CDR3 region has 15 residues. Germline V lookup: CDR1 SQVTM, CDR2 ANQGSEA. The CDR3 reads CSVEENGGITDTQYF.

This chain joins TRBV5-5 and TRBJ2-3; as DNA is missing, the TRBD2 call by TCRdb cannot be tested. Germline V gives CDR1 SGHKS, CDR2 YYEKEE (reference sequence). The CDR3 runs to 18 residues. CDR3 in amino acids: CASSLVLAGHGGTDTQYF.